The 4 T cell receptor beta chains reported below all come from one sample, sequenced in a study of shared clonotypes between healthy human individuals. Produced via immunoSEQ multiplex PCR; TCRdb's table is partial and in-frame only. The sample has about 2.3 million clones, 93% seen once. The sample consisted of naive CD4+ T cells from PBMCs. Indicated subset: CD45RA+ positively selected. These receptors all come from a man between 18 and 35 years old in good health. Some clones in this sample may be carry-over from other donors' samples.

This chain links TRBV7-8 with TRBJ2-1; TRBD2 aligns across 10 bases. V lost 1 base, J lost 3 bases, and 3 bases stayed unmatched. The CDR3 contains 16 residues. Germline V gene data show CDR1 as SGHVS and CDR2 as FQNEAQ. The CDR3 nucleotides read TGTGCCAGCAGCTTAGGACTAGCGGGCAGCTACAATGAGCAGTTCTTC. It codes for CASSLGLAGSYNEQFF.

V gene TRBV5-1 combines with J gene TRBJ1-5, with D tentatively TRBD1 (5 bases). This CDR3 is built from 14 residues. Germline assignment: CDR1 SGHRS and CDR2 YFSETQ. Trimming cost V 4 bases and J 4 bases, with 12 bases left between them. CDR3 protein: CASSPGRGNQPQHF. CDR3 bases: TGCGCCAGCAGCCCCGGACGGGGGAATCAGCCCCAGCATTTT. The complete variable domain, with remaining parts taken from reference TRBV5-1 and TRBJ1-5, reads KAGVTQTPRYLIKTRGQQVTLSCSPISGHRSVSWYQQTPGQGLQFLFEYFSETQRNKGNFPGRFSGRQFSNSRSEMNVSTLELGDSALYLCASSPGRGNQPQHFGDGTRLSIL.

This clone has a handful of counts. The CDR3 here is CASSLSGTENYGYTF. The DNA for the CDR3 is TGTGCCAGCAGCCTCTCCGGGACAGAGAACTATGGCTACACCTTC. The rearrangement joins TRBV4-2 to TRBJ1-2, with 7 bases identical to TRBD1. Looked up from germline, CDR1 is LGHNA and CDR2 is YNFKEQ. V lost 4 bases, J lost 2 bases, and 7 bases stayed unmatched. The CDR3 consists of 15 residues.

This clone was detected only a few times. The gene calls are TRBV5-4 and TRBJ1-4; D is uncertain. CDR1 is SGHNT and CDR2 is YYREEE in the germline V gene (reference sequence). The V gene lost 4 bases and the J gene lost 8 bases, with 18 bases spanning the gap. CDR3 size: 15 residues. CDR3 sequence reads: CASSTKVVGSEKLFF. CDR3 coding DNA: TGTGCCAGCAGCACCAAGGTGGTGGGGTCGGAAAAACTGTTTTTT.